This passage covers 19 T cell receptor beta chains from one sample sequenced in a study of T-cell reconstitution after alpha-beta-depleted transplantation in children. Preparation of the TCRbeta library involved a method that used unique molecular identifiers. TCRdb ran MiXCR on the PCR reads and lists one entry per CDR3 protein. This table has 450,000 to 600,000 distinct CDR3 sequences, 10% appearing once. The input for sequencing was PBMCs, taken before TCRalphabeta/CD19-depleted stem cell transplant. All receptors derive from a child aged 2 to 10 with inherited bone marrow failure, due to receive a stem cell transplant.

This clonotype was found many times. The rearrangement uses TRBV7-9 and TRBJ1-2; D is perhaps TRBD1 (5 bases). V dropped 1 base and J dropped 4 bases, with 19 bases sitting between them. The CDR3 sequence is 17 residues long. Looked up from germline, CDR1 is SEHNR and CDR2 is FQNEAQ (reference sequence). This chain's CDR3 is CASSLEDYRTNAYGYTF. For the CDR3, the DNA is TGTGCCAGCAGCTTAGAAGACTACAGGACAAATGCCTATGGCTACACCTTC.

This clonotype was seen repeatedly, ten times or more. The gene calls are TRBV6-1 and TRBJ2-1, with 8 nucleotides matching TRBD2. The CDR3 runs 15 residues. The V gene's germline CDR1 is MNHNS and CDR2 SASEGT. Trimming cost V 4 bases and J 3 bases; bases outside gene matches: 5. In DNA, the CDR3 is TGTGCCAGCAGTGGAGCGGGAGCTGTCTACAATGAGCAGTTCTTC. It is translated as CASSGAGAVYNEQFF.

This clonotype was recorded many times. The J gene is TRBJ2-7, the V gene TRBV4-3, with TRBD1 identical over 11 bases. Looked up from germline, CDR1 is LGHNA and CDR2 is YSLEER. The length of the CDR3 is 14 residues. V shed 4 bases and J 7 bases; nucleotides not matched to a gene: 6. The CDR3: CASSLGQGAREQYF. In DNA form, the CDR3 reads TGCGCCAGCAGCCTCGGACAGGGGGCCCGAGAGCAGTACTTC.

The chain couples TRBV9 to TRBJ2-7; 8 positions agree with TRBD1. After removal of 0 bases from V and 2 bases from J, the junction contained 10 bases not matched to a gene. Germline V CDR1 and CDR2: SGDLS, YYNGEE. There are 17 residues in the CDR3. CDR3 DNA: TGTGCCAGCAGCGTAGGTGGGACAGGACCACGTGCCTACGAGCAGTACTTC. It yields the protein CASSVGGTGPRAYEQYF.

The table lists this clonotype with a few counts. CDR3 residues: CATSGTPDEQFF. The CDR3 DNA sequence: TGTGCCACCTCCGGGACTCCGGATGAGCAGTTCTTC. The rearrangement uses TRBV24-1 and TRBJ2-1, with a weak D call TRBD2 (6 bases). V gave up 9 bases and J gave up 8 bases, with 13 bases separating them. The CDR3 has 12 amino acids. The V gene's germline CDR1 is KGHDR and CDR2 SFDVKD.

The sample holds many counts of this clonotype. The rearrangement links TRBV6-5 to TRBJ2-1, with D maybe TRBD1 (6 bases). The CDR3 runs 12 residues. Germline V gene sequence: CDR1 MNHEY, CDR2 SVGAGI. The V end was cut by 7 bases, the J end by 9 bases, with 13 bases between. The DNA of the CDR3 is TGTGCCAGCACCCCTCTAGGGGGTGAGCAGTTCTTC. Translation: CASTPLGGEQFF.

This clonotype was seen at least ten times. The chain carries TRBV29-1 and TRBJ2-1; D might be TRBD2 (5 bases). The germline V gene has CDR1 SQVTM and CDR2 ANQGSEA. The CDR3 has 14 residues. Trimming took off 7 bases at V and 6 bases at J, with 19 bases between the two ends. CDR3 bases: TGCAGCGGGGCTGGGCTAGCAAGATCCAATGAGCAGTTCTTC. This translates into CSGAGLARSNEQFF.

This clonotype was detected ten times or more. The CDR3 here is CASSVDLGPLTAQYF. For the CDR3, the DNA is TGTGCCAGCAGCGTAGATCTGGGGCCCTTGACGGCGCAGTATTTT. The chain employs TRBV9 and TRBJ2-3, with a possible D match to TRBD1 (5 bases). There are 15 residues in the CDR3. Deletions cut 0 bases from V and 10 bases from J, with 18 bases between. Germline V gene data show CDR1 as SGDLS and CDR2 as YYNGEE.

The chain couples TRBV7-2 to TRBJ2-1; D may be TRBD2 (6 bases). The CDR3 runs 17 residues. Germline CDR1 is SGHTA and CDR2 is FQGNSA. V gave up 5 bases and J gave up 0 bases, with 17 bases separating them. The CDR3: CASSPWDFRSSYNEQFF. The DNA for the CDR3 is TGTGCCAGCAGCCCCTGGGACTTCCGGAGCTCCTACAATGAGCAGTTCTTC.

This clonotype was counted at least ten times. The chain links TRBV12-3 or TRBV12-4 to TRBJ2-7; D assignment may be TRBD1 or TRBD2 (5 bases each). CDR3 size: 14 residues. Trimming removed 4 bases from V and 2 bases from J, with 12 bases in between. The CDR3 DNA is TGTGCCAGCAGTTCCCCGGGACCTACCTACGAGCAGTACTTC. Its protein product is CASSSPGPTYEQYF.

The chain couples TRBV7-9 to TRBJ2-6; D not resolved. The CDR3 loop spans 12 amino acids. Trimming cost V 10 bases and J 1 base, with 5 bases left between them. CDR1 is SEHNR, CDR2 FQNEAQ, per germline (reference sequence). The CDR3 reads CATTSGANVLTF. For the CDR3, the DNA is TGTGCCACCACATCTGGGGCCAACGTCCTGACTTTC. The full variable domain, completed using reference TRBV7-9 and TRBJ2-6, is DTGVSQNPRHKITKRGQNVTFRCDPISEHNRLYWYRQTLGQGPEFLTYFQNEAQLEKSRLLSDRFSAERPKGSFSTLEIQRTEQGDSAMYLCATTSGANVLTFGAGSRLTVL.

In this sample, this clonotype turned up many times. The chain couples TRBV10-3 to TRBJ2-5; D is possibly TRBD2 (6 bases). This CDR3 has 15 residues. Germline V gives CDR1 ENHRY, CDR2 SYGVKD. V was trimmed by 2 bases and J by 5 bases, leaving 15 bases between them. For the CDR3, the DNA is TGTGCCATCAGTGAGGTCGGGGGTAAACGGGAGACCCAGTACTTC. Translating gives CAISEVGGKRETQYF.

This clonotype was found many times. This sequence joins TRBV5-6 and TRBJ2-7, with a tentative D call TRBD2 (7 bases). V lost 3 bases, J lost 2 bases, and 15 bases lay in between. The germline gives CDR1 SGHDT, CDR2 YYEEEE. The CDR3 is made up of 15 amino acids. CDR3 DNA: TGTGCCAGCAGCTCCTGGGGGCGGGAGCCCTACGAGCAGTACTTC. It encodes CASSSWGREPYEQYF.

This clonotype appeared many times. The CDR3 region is CSAREVVGAEKLFF. CDR3 DNA: TGCAGTGCTAGAGAAGTGGTGGGAGCTGAAAAACTGTTTTTT. V and J are TRBV20-1 and TRBJ1-4; D is undetermined. V was pared by 0 bases and J by 7 bases, with 12 bases between. The CDR3 runs to 14 residues. CDR1 is DFQATT and CDR2 is SNEGSKA in the germline V gene (reference sequence).

At least ten counts were recorded for this clonotype. This chain connects TRBV12-3 or TRBV12-4 to TRBJ1-2, with a possible D match to TRBD1 (5 bases). Deletions cut 7 bases from V and 4 bases from J, with 16 bases between. This CDR3 contains 14 residues. CDR3: CASTRGQGGYGYTF. In DNA, the CDR3 is TGTGCCAGCACCCGAGGGCAGGGCGGCTATGGCTACACCTTC.

This clonotype was found many times. This sequence joins TRBV4-2 and TRBJ2-1; no reliable D call. There are 14 residues in the CDR3. The germline V gene encodes CDR1 LGHNA and CDR2 YNFKEQ. The germline V and J ends were trimmed by 1 base and 0 bases, with 4 bases remaining between them. The CDR3 here is CASSQGGSYNEQFF. DNA of the CDR3: TGTGCCAGCAGCCAAGGGGGCTCCTACAATGAGCAGTTCTTC.

This clonotype was seen ten or more times. The chain employs TRBV29-1 and TRBJ2-1, with D possibly TRBD2 on 5 matching bases. Germline V gives CDR1 SQVTM, CDR2 ANQGSEA. The CDR3 is made up of 14 amino acids. Trimming stripped 6 bases from V and 5 bases from J, with 17 bases between. The chain's CDR3 is CSVAGIIANNEQFF. CDR3 nucleotides: TGCAGCGTGGCCGGGATCATAGCGAACAATGAGCAGTTCTTC.

This clonotype has a count of ten or more. The chain joins TRBV20-1 to TRBJ1-5; 12 bases map to TRBD1. This CDR3 has 14 residues. With 3 bases clipped from V and 7 bases from J, the junction kept 4 bases outside the gene matches. Germline-derived CDR1 and CDR2 are DFQATT and SNEGSKA (reference sequence). The CDR3 spells CSARDGTGGQPQHF. The CDR3 nucleotides read TGCAGTGCTAGGGACGGGACAGGGGGCCAGCCCCAGCATTTT.

This clonotype has a handful of counts. J is TRBJ2-7 and V is TRBV20-1, with D possibly matching TRBD1 (6 bases). Germline V lookup: CDR1 DFQATT, CDR2 SNEGSKA (reference sequence). V dropped 5 bases and J dropped 0 bases, with 17 bases sitting between them. The CDR3 sequence is 15 residues long. CDR3 bases: TGCAGTGCTGGGAAGGGGGACGGGATCTCCTACGAGCAGTACTTC. Its protein product is CSAGKGDGISYEQYF.